The table lists the clone carrying this TCR beta chain with many counts. V lost 6 bases, J lost 5 bases, and 12 bases stayed unmatched. The CDR3 has 15 amino acids. The germline CDR1 and CDR2 sequences are ENHRY and SYGVKD. TCR beta CDR3 regions were amplified from RNA transcripts. Carried out on the TCR CDR3, a first-round RT-PCR used the HTBI primer set. Each CDR3 protein gets one entry after TCRdb re-called the multiplex PCR reads with MiXCR. Among 700,000 to 950,000 distinct CDR3 sequences listed, over 35% were seen once. The sample comes from a study of T cells in Graves' hyperthyroidism and ophthalmopathy.

The TCR comes from a woman aged 40 to 50 with Graves' hyperthyroidism. The rearrangement links TRBV10-3 to TRBJ2-5, with 7 bases identical to TRBD2. The sequencing input was blood. The CDR3 sequence: CAIRGIRGDLETQYF. The CDR3 bases are TGTGCCATCAGGGGGATTCGGGGGGACCTGGAGACCCAGTACTTC.